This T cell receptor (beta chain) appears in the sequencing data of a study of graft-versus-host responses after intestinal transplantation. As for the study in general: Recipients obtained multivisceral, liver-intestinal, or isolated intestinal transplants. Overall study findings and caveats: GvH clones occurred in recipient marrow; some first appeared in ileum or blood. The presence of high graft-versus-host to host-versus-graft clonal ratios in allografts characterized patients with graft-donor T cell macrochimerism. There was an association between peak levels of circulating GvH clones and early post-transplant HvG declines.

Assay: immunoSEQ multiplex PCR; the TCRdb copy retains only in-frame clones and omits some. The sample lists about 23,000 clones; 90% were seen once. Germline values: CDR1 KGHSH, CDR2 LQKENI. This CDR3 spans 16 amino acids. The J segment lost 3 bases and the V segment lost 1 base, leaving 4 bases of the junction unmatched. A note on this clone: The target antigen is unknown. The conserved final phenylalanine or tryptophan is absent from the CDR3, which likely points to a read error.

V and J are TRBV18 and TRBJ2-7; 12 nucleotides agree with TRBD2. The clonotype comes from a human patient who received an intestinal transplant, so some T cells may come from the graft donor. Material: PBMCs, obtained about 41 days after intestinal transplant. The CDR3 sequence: CASSPRWTSGNYEQYL. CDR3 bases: TGTGCCAGCTCACCACGGTGGACTAGCGGGAACTACGAGCAGTACCTC.